This T cell receptor (beta chain) was captured in a study of T cells of healthy individuals. Each CDR3 protein gets one entry after TCRdb re-called the 5' RACE reads with MiXCR. The data hold 65,000 to 95,000 distinct CDR3 sequences, with about 5% observed a single time. In germline, CDR1 is SNHLY, CDR2 FYNNEI. The CDR3 has 15 residues. V dropped 3 bases and J dropped 1 base, with 9 bases sitting between them. The J gene is TRBJ2-2, the V gene TRBV2; D gene uncertain. This TCR came from a female donor in good health. Here the CDR3 DNA reads TGTGCCAGCAGTGAGGTCAGGATGAACACCGGGGAGCTGTTTTTT. Its translation is CASSEVRMNTGELFF.